The clone carrying this T cell receptor (beta chain) is deemed large. Its antigen is as yet unknown. Genes and germline are mouse. The observed sequence ends 1 residue before the CDR3 terminus, with the missing tail filled in from the germline J gene. The data were taken from a study of tissue T cells after allogeneic stem cell transplantation. Broader study findings: Anatomically similar tissues had similar TCR repertoires within each patient.

The table came from immunoSEQ multiplex PCR; TCRdb's copy has only in-frame clones and leaves some out. This sample has several thousand clones; over 45% occur once, and the top ten carry roughly a sixth. Time point here: mouse harvest day 14 after allogeneic transplant. Mouse grafts combined 10^7 T-cell-depleted bone marrow cells with 10^6 splenic CD5+ T cells. CDR1 is KGHTA, CDR2 FQNQQP, per germline. CDR3 length: 15 amino acids. Sequencing was done on a sample of gut tissue. The TCR originated in a female BALB/c mouse given C57BL/6 T cells with graft-versus-host disease after an allogeneic hematopoietic cell transplant. The J gene is TRBJ2-7, the V gene TRBV23; the table calls TRBD2, which could not be checked here. The CDR3: CSSSQSGTGGYEQYF. CDR3 bases read: TGCTCCAGCAGTCAATCCGGGACTGGGGGGTATGAACAGTAC. The whole variable domain, remainder taken from reference TRBV23 and TRBJ2-7, is DAAVTQKPRYLIKMKGQEAEMKCIPEKGHTAVFWYQQKQSKELKFLIYFQNQQPLDQIDMVKERFSAVCPSSSLCSLGIRTCEAEDSALYLCSSSQSGTGGYEQYFGPGTRLTVL.